The TCR beta chain under discussion was sequenced for a study of T cell changes during pregnancy in multiple sclerosis (dated by TCRdb to between 2018 and 2021). Study-level background: In women with multiple sclerosis, the researchers looked at how the T cell repertoire shifted as pregnancy progressed.

Library generation was performed with the immunoSEQ multiplex PCR assay. TCRdb carries this immuneACCESS record with in-frame sequences only. Its versions omit some clonotypes, under half of them owing to an unresolved V gene in the studies checked, with the rest unexplained. The sample records some 59,000 clones, roughly nine tenths of which are singletons. The ten biggest clones cover 2% to 3% of the sample. In the case of this clone: The antigen this receptor binds is unknown. No base-level quality is on record; no much larger clone is a single base apart.

As encoded in the germline V gene, CDR1 is SGHRS while CDR2 is YFSETQ. V and J are truncated by 4 bases and 2 bases respectively, leaving an intervening sequence of 12 bases. Spanning cysteine to phenylalanine, the CDR3 consists of 15 amino acids. Only the CDR3 portion is preserved as DNA: 45 bases, with reading frame beginning at the first base. The source of this sequence is a female donor with multiple sclerosis, enrolled in a pregnancy study. This specimen consisted of peripheral blood, obtained in the first trimester of pregnancy. The chain is assembled from TRBV5-1 and TRBJ2-2, with TRBD2 perhaps the D gene, on 6 matching bases. The sequenced DNA: TGCGCCAGCAGCCTAGCGACAGCCAACACCGGGGAGCTGTTTTTT. It encodes CASSLATANTGELFF.